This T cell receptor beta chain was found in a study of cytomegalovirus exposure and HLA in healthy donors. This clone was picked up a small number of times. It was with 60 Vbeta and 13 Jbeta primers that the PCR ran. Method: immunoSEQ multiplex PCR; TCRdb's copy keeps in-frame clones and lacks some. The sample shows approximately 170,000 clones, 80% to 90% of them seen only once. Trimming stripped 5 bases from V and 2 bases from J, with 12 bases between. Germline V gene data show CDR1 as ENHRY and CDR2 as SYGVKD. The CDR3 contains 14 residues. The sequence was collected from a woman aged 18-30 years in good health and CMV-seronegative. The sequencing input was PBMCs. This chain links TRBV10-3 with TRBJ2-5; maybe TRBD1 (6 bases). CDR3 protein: CAISSGQVQETQYF. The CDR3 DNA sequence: TGTGCCATCAGTTCGGGACAAGTACAAGAGACCCAGTACTTC.